The next 9 T cell receptor beta chains were all read from a single sample in a study of blood T cell repertoires in COVID-19. Assay used: immunoSEQ multiplex PCR; TCRdb lists only in-frame clones, some missing. Of under 130,000 clones listed, more than 75% are singletons. Sequencing input: peripheral blood. The receptors were gathered from a human donor in a cohort sampled during active COVID-19.

Of note for this clone: Within the sample, other DNA sequences also encode this same CDR3. This chain connects TRBV9 to TRBJ1-2; a weak D match, TRBD1 (5 bases). Trimming pared 3 bases from V and 2 bases from J, leaving 11 bases between. Germline V CDR1 and CDR2: SGDLS, YYNGEE. The CDR3 runs 14 residues. The CDR3 DNA reads TGTGCCAGCAGCGCTGGGGGGGGGAACTATGGCTACACCTTC. Its protein product is CASSAGGGNYGYTF.

Only a few counts were recorded for this clone. The chain couples TRBV7-2 to TRBJ1-1; 7 bases are a match to TRBD1. CDR3 length equals 13 residues. V gave up 5 bases and J gave up 5 bases; unmatched junction bases: 5. Germline V gene data show CDR1 as SGHTA and CDR2 as FQGNSA. The CDR3 DNA reads TGTGCCAGCAGCCCGGACAGGTGGACTGAAGCTTTCTTT. Amino acid sequence: CASSPDRWTEAFF.

V gene TRBV4-2 combines with J gene TRBJ2-3; D perhaps matches TRBD2 (6 bases). V was pared by 2 bases and J by 0 bases, with 15 bases between. Per germline, CDR1 LGHNA and CDR2 YNFKEQ. The CDR3 sequence is 17 residues long. DNA of the CDR3: TGTGCCAGCAGCCAAATCCGGGGGACGGAAAGCACAGATACGCAGTATTTT. Translation gives CASSQIRGTESTDTQYF.

The chain combines TRBV9 with TRBJ2-5; tentatively, D is TRBD2 (7 bases). Germline V gene lookup returns CDR1 SGDLS and CDR2 YYNGEE. This CDR3 is 17 amino acids long. V was trimmed by 4 bases and J by 5 bases, leaving 24 bases between them. CDR3 sequence: CASSTLWGGANVETQYF. The CDR3 bases are TGTGCCAGCAGCACCCTTTGGGGGGGGGCGAATGTGGAGACCCAGTACTTC.

V gene TRBV7-2 combines with J gene TRBJ2-4; 7 bases are a match to TRBD2. The germline CDR1 and CDR2 sequences are SGHTA and FQGNSA. The CDR3 covers 15 residues. The V segment lost 5 bases and the J segment 7 bases; nucleotides outside the gene matches: 11. The CDR3, as DNA: TGTGCCAGCAGCCTAGGCGGCGGGGGACCTAACATTCAGTACTTC. Its translation: CASSLGGGGPNIQYF.

This clone was seen a single time. The rearrangement links TRBV4-1 to TRBJ2-7, with unresolved D. CDR3 length: 13 residues. Looked up from germline, CDR1 is MGHRA and CDR2 is YSYEKL. Trimming stripped 1 base from V and 4 bases from J, with 8 bases between. In nucleotides, the CDR3 is TGCGCCAGCAGCCAAGGTCCGGGTTACGAGCAGTACTTC. As protein: CASSQGPGYEQYF.

V and J are TRBV7-2 and TRBJ2-1, with 16 nucleotides matching TRBD2. Germline-derived CDR1 and CDR2 are SGHTA and FQGNSA. With V trimmed by 3 bases and J by 8 bases, 4 bases remained unmatched. The CDR3 loop spans 16 amino acids. Here the CDR3 DNA reads TGTGCCAGCAGCTTGGGGACTAGCGGGGGGGTTCATGAGCAGTTCTTC. The encoded protein is CASSLGTSGGVHEQFF.

The chain uses TRBV3-1 (or the pseudogene TRBV3-2) and TRBJ1-2; TRBD1 matches 7 bases. The germline V gene has CDR1 LGHDT and CDR2 YNNKEL (reference sequence). CDR3 length: 15 residues. The junction had 8 bases not matched to a gene; V was cut back by 3 bases and J by 4 bases. CDR3 bases: TGTGCCAGCAGCCACCTTGGGACAGCGAGCTATGGCTACACCTTC. Amino acids: CASSHLGTASYGYTF.

The chain combines TRBV27 with TRBJ1-1, with 10 positions matching TRBD1. Per the germline V gene, CDR1 is MNHEY and CDR2 is SMNVEV (reference sequence). V shed 5 bases and J 4 bases; nucleotides not matched to a gene: 7. The CDR3 runs to 15 residues. CDR3 bases: TGTGCCAGCAGTACGCGGACAGGGGGTTTCACTGAAGCTTTCTTT. Protein product: CASSTRTGGFTEAFF.